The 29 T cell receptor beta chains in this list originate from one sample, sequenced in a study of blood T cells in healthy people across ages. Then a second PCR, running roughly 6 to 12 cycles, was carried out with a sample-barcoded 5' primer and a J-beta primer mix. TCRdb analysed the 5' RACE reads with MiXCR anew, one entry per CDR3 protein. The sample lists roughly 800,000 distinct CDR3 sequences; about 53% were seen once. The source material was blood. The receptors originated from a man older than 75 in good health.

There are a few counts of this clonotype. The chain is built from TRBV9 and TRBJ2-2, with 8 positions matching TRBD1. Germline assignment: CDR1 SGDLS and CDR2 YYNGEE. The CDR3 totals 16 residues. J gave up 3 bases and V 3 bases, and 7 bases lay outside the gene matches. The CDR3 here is CASSARQGMDTGELFF. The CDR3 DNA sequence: TGTGCCAGCAGCGCTCGACAGGGGATGGACACCGGGGAGCTGTTTTTT.

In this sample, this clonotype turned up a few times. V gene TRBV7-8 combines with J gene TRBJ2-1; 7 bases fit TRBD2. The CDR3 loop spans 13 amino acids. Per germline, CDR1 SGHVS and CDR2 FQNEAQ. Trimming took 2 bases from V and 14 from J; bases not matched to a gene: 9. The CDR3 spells CASSLRKEAGEFF. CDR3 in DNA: TGTGCCAGCAGCTTACGGAAAGAGGCGGGGGAGTTCTTC.

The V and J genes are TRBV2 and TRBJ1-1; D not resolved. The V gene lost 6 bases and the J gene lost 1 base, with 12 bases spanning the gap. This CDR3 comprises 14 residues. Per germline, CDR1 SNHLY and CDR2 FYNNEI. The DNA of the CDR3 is TGTGCCAGCAGCGTCGAGACGGAGAACACTGAAGCTTTCTTT. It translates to CASSVETENTEAFF.

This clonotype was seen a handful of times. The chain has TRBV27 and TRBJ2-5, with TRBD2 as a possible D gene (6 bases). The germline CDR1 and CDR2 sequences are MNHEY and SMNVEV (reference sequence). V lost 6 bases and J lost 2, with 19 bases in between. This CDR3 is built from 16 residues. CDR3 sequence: CASSPFGRDFQETQYF. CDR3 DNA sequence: TGTGCCAGCAGCCCCTTCGGCCGGGACTTTCAAGAGACCCAGTACTTC.

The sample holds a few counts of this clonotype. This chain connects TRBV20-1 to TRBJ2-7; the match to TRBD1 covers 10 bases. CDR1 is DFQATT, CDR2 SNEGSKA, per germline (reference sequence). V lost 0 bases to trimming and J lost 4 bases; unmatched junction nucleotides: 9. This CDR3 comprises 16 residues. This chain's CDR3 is CSARDFKRTGGYEQYF. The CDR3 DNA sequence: TGCAGTGCTAGAGATTTTAAAAGGACAGGGGGTTACGAGCAGTACTTC.

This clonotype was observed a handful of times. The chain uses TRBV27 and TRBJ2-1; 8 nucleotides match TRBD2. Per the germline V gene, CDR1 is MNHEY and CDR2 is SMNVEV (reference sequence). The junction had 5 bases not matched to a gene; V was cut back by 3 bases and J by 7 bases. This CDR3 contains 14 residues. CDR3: CASSFGGVRNEQFF. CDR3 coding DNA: TGTGCCAGCAGTTTCGGGGGGGTGAGGAATGAGCAGTTCTTC.

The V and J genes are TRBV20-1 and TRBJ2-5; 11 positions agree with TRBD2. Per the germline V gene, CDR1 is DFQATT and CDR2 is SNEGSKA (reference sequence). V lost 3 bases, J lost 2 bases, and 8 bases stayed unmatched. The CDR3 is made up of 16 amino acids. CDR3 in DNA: TGCAGTGCTAGTTGGCTAGCGGGAGGCTGGCAAGAGACCCAGTACTTC. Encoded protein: CSASWLAGGWQETQYF.

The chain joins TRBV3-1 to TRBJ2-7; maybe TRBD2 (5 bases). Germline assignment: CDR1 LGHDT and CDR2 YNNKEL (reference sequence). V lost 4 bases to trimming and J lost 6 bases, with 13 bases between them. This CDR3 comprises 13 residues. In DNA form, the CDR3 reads TGTGCCAGCAGCCTCGGACTCAATGCCGAGCAGTACTTC. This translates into CASSLGLNAEQYF.

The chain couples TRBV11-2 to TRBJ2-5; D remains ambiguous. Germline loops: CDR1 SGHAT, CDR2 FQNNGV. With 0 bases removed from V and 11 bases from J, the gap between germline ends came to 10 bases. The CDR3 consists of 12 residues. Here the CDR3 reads CASSLDLLEQYF. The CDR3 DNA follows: TGTGCCAGCAGCTTAGATCTACTTGAGCAGTACTTC. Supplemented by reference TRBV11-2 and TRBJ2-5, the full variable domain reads EAGVAQSPRYKIIEKRQSVAFWCNPISGHATLYWYQQILGQGPKLLIQFQNNGVVDDSQLPKDRFSAERLKGVDSTLKIQPAKLEDSAVYLCASSLDLLEQYFGPGTRLLVL.

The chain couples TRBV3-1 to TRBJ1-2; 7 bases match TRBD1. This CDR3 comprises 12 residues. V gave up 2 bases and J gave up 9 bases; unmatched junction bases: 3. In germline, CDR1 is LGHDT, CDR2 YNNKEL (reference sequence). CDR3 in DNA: TGTGCCAGCAGCCAAAGACAGGGTAGCTACACCTTC. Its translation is CASSQRQGSYTF.

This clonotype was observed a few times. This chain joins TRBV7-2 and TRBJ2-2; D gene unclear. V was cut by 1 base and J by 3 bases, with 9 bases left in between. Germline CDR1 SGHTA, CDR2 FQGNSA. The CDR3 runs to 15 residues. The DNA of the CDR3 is TGTGCCAGCAGCTTAGACAGATACCACACCGGGGAGCTGTTTTTT. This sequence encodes CASSLDRYHTGELFF.

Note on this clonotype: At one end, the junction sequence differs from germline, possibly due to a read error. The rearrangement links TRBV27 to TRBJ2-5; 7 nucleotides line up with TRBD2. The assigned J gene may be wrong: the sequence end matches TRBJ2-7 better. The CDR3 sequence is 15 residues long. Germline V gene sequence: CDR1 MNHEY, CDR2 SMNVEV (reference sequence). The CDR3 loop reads CASRSAGLDSHEQYF. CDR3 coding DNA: TGTGCCAGCAGGAGCGCCGGACTAGACTCCCACGAGCAGTACTTC.

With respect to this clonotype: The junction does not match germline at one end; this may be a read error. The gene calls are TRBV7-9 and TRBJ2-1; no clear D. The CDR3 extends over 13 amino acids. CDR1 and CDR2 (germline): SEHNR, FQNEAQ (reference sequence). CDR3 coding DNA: TGTGCCAGCAGCTTAGAGTCATACAATGGGCAGTTCTTC. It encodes CASSLESYNGQFF.

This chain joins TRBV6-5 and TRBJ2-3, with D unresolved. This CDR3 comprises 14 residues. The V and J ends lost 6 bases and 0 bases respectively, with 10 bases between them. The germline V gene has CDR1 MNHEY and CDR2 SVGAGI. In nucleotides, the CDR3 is TGTGCCAGCAGGAGCGTCACTAGCACAGATACGCAGTATTTT. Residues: CASRSVTSTDTQYF.

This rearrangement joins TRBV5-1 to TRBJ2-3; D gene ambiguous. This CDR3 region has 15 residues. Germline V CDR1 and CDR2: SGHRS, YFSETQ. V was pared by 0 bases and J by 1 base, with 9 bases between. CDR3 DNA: TGCGCCAGCAGCTTGGCGTGGGTCCGCACAGATACGCAGTATTTT. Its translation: CASSLAWVRTDTQYF.

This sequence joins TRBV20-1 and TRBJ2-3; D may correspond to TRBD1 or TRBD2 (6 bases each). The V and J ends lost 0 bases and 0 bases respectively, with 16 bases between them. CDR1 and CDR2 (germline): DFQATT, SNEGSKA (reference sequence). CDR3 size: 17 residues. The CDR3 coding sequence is TGCAGTGCTAGAGATTGGGGGAGAGGGGGGAGCACAGATACGCAGTATTTT. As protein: CSARDWGRGGSTDTQYF.

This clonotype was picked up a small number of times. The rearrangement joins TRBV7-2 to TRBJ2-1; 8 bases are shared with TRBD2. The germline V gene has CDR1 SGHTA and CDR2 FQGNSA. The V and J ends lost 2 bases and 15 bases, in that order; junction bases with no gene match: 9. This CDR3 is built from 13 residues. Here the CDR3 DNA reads TGTGCCAGCAGCTTATGGGGAGCGGGAGAACCGTTCTTC. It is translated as CASSLWGAGEPFF.

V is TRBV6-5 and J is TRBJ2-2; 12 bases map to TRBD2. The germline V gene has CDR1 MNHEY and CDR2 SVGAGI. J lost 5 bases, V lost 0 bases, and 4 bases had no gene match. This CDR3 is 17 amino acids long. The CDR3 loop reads CASSYSRLAGVTGELFF. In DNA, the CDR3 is TGTGCCAGCAGTTACTCCAGACTAGCGGGAGTGACCGGGGAGCTGTTTTTT.

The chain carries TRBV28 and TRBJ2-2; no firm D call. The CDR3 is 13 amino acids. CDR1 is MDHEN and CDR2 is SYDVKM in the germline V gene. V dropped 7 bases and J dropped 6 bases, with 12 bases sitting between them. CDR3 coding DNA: TGTGCCAGCACTGTTTGGGGTGCCGGGGAGCTGTTTTTT. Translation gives CASTVWGAGELFF.

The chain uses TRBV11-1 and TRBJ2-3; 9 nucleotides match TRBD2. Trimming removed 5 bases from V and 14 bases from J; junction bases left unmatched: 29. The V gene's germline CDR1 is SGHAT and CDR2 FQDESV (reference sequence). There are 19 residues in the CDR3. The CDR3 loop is CASSLGLVREGSIHRYAYF. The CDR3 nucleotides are TGTGCCAGCAGCCTCGGGCTAGTGCGGGAGGGCTCCATACACAGATACGCGTATTTT. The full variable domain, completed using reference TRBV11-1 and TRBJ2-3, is EAEVAQSPRYKITEKSQAVAFWCDPISGHATLYWYRQILGQGPELLVQFQDESVVDDSQLPKDRFSAERLKGVDSTLKIQPAELGDSAMYLCASSLGLVREGSIHRYAYFGPGTRLTVL.

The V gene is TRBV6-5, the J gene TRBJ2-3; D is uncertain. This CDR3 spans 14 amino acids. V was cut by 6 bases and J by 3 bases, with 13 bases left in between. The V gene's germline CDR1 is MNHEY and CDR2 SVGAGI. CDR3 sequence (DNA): TGTGCCAGCAGAGACGAGGTGGGGACAGATACGCAGTATTTT. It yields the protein CASRDEVGTDTQYF.

The CDR3 bases are TGTGCCAGCAGTGAACCGCGGGGGCTTTATGAAAAACTGTTTTTT. Residues: CASSEPRGLYEKLFF. The chain carries TRBV2 and TRBJ1-4, with a weak D call TRBD1 (6 bases). This CDR3 is 15 amino acids long. From germline, CDR1 is SNHLY and CDR2 FYNNEI. V was clipped by 2 bases and J by 6 bases, with 13 bases between them.

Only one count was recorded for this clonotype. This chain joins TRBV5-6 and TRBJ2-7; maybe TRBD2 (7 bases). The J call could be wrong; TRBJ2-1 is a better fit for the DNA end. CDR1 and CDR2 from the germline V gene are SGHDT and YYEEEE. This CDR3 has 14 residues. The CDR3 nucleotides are TGTGCCAGCAGCTTGGCCGGGGGGCAGAATGAGCAGTTCTTC. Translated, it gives CASSLAGGQNEQFF.

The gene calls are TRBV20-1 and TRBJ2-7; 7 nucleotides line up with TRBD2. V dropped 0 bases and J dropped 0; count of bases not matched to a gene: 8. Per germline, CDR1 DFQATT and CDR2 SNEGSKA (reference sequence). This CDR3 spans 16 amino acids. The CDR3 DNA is TGCAGTGCTAGAGATCCATTTGGCGGGAGCTCCTACGAGCAGTACTTC. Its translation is CSARDPFGGSSYEQYF.

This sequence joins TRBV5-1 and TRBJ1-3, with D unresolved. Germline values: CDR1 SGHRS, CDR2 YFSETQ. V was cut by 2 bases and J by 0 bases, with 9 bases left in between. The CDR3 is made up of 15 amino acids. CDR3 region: CASSLPSVSGNTIYF. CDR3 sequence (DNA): TGCGCCAGCAGCTTACCCTCGGTCTCTGGAAACACCATATATTTT. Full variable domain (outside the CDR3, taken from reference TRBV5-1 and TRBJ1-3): KAGVTQTPRYLIKTRGQQVTLSCSPISGHRSVSWYQQTPGQGLQFLFEYFSETQRNKGNFPGRFSGRQFSNSRSEMNVSTLELGDSALYLCASSLPSVSGNTIYFGEGSWLTVV.

The CDR3 DNA follows: TGTGCCAGCAGCCAACAGAAATATGGCTACACCTTC. This encodes CASSQQKYGYTF. The chain combines TRBV16 with TRBJ1-2; D is undetermined. CDR1 is KGHSY, CDR2 FQNENV, per germline. The length of the CDR3 is 12 residues. V was shortened by 2 bases and J by 5 bases, with 6 bases between the two germline ends.

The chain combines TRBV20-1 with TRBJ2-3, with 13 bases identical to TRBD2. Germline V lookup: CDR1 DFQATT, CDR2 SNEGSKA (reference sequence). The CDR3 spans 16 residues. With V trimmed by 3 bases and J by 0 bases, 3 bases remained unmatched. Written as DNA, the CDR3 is TGCAGTGCTAGTACTAGCGGGAGGGCCAGCACAGATACGCAGTATTTT. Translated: CSASTSGRASTDTQYF.

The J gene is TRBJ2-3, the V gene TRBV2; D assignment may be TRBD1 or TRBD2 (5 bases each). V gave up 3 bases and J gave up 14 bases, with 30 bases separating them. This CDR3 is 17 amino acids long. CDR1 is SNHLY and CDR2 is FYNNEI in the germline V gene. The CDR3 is CASSDGWGRNIIRYAYF. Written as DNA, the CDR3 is TGTGCCAGCAGTGACGGTTGGGGACGCAATATCATCAGATACGCGTATTTT.

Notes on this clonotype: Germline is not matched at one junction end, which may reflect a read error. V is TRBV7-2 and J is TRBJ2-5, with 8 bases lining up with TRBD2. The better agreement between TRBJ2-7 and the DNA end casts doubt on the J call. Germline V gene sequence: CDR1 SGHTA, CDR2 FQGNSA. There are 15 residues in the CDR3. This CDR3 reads CAGSLSGTSFYEQYF. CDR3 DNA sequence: TGTGCCGGCAGCTTATCCGGGACTAGTTTCTACGAGCAGTACTTC.